Below are 20 T cell receptor beta chains sequenced from a single sample in a study of control samples from healthy donors and cancer patients. TCRdb keeps only in-frame clones here, not all; method: immunoSEQ multiplex PCR. The sample gives 130,000 to 150,000 clones, around 92% of which show up once; about 3% is in the top ten. The sequencing sample was made of blood. The receptors come from a young man in good health.

V and J are TRBV12-3 or TRBV12-4 and TRBJ1-1, with D hard to call. The CDR3 contains 13 residues. V was shortened by 7 bases and J by 3 bases, with 12 bases between the two germline ends. The CDR3 loop reads CASTLLGDTEAFF. The CDR3 coding sequence is TGTGCCAGCACCCTGCTTGGTGACACTGAAGCTTTCTTT.

The chain joins TRBV5-1 to TRBJ1-5; the D gene is possibly TRBD1 (6 bases). V gave up 2 bases and J gave up 0 bases, with 9 bases separating them. The CDR3 covers 15 residues. CDR1 and CDR2 (germline): SGHRS, YFSETQ. CDR3 nucleotides: TGCGCCAGCAGCTTAGGGGGAATTAGCAATCAGCCCCAGCATTTT. This sequence encodes CASSLGGISNQPQHF.

CDR3 protein: CASSDRVLTEAFF. The CDR3, as DNA: TGTGCCAGCAGTGACAGGGTATTGACTGAAGCTTTCTTT. The J gene is TRBJ1-1, the V gene TRBV6-1; TRBD1 is a possible D gene (5 bases). CDR3 length: 13 amino acids. CDR1 is MNHNS, CDR2 SASEGT, per germline. V was pared by 3 bases and J by 5 bases, with 10 bases between.

As concerns this clone: The same CDR3 is also encoded by other DNA sequences in this sample. The chain employs TRBV5-1 and TRBJ1-6; 7 bases align to TRBD1. The trim removed 3 bases at V and 6 bases at J, leaving 6 bases unmatched. The V gene's germline CDR1 is SGHRS and CDR2 YFSETQ. The CDR3 contains 15 residues. Written as DNA, the CDR3 is TGCGCCAGCAGCTCTAGACAGGGTGGTAATTCACCCCTCCACTTT. It encodes CASSSRQGGNSPLHF. Full variable domain (missing parts from reference TRBV5-1 and TRBJ1-6): KAGVTQTPRYLIKTRGQQVTLSCSPISGHRSVSWYQQTPGQGLQFLFEYFSETQRNKGNFPGRFSGRQFSNSRSEMNVSTLELGDSALYLCASSSRQGGNSPLHFGNGTRLTVT.

V is TRBV20-1 and J is TRBJ1-2, with 7 bases that match TRBD1. The length of the CDR3 is 11 residues. Germline CDR1 is DFQATT and CDR2 is SNEGSKA (reference sequence). V dropped 5 bases and J dropped 4; count of bases not matched to a gene: 1. The CDR3 DNA is TGCAGTGCTGGACAGGTCTATGGCTACACCTTC. Translating it yields CSAGQVYGYTF.

The chain carries TRBV19 and TRBJ2-2; weak D call: TRBD1 (6 bases). The CDR3 sequence is 16 residues long. Trimming took off 5 bases at V and 3 bases at J, with 16 bases between the two ends. CDR1 is LNHDA and CDR2 is SQIVND in the germline V gene (reference sequence). The CDR3 sequence: CASSPTDRSDTGELFF. The CDR3 DNA sequence: TGTGCCAGTAGTCCGACCGACAGGTCAGACACCGGGGAGCTGTTTTTT.

V gene TRBV6-6 combines with J gene TRBJ1-2, with 8 bases that match TRBD1. The CDR3 contains 14 residues. Germline V gives CDR1 MNHNY, CDR2 SVGAGI (reference sequence). V dropped 2 bases and J dropped 8; count of bases not matched to a gene: 7. CDR3 nucleotide sequence: TGTGCCAGCAGTTACGGCCAGGGGGCGCGCGGCTACACCTTC. It specifies CASSYGQGARGYTF.

The chain couples TRBV5-4 to TRBJ2-1; 9 nucleotides agree with TRBD2. The CDR3 length is 16 residues. V lost 5 bases, J lost 4 bases, and 10 bases stayed unmatched. Germline V gives CDR1 SGHNT, CDR2 YYREEE (reference sequence). In DNA form, the CDR3 reads TGTGCCAGCAGTGAAGGGGTGGCGGGGGGGTACAATGAGCAGTTCTTC. Protein sequence: CASSEGVAGGYNEQFF.

The chain couples TRBV9 to TRBJ2-2; 7 bases line up with TRBD2. This CDR3 contains 15 residues. The germline V gene has CDR1 SGDLS and CDR2 YYNGEE. Trimming at V came to 3 bases and at J to 1 base, leaving 3 bases not matched to a gene. The CDR3 DNA is TGTGCCAGCAGCGACCCTAGCGGGAACACCGGGGAGCTGTTTTTT. This sequence encodes CASSDPSGNTGELFF.

The chain recombines TRBV7-9 with TRBJ1-5; TRBD1 aligns across 10 bases. Trimming cost V 3 bases and J 1 base; bases outside gene matches: 0. Germline values: CDR1 SEHNR, CDR2 FQNEAQ (reference sequence). The CDR3 extends over 15 amino acids. The CDR3 DNA reads TGTGCCAGCAGCTTGACAGGGGGCAGCAATCAGCCCCAGCATTTT. Its translation is CASSLTGGSNQPQHF.

This chain links TRBV6-5 with TRBJ1-5; TRBD1 agrees at 7 bases. CDR3 length: 14 amino acids. Germline CDR1 MNHEY, CDR2 SVGAGI. With V trimmed by 6 bases and J by 6 bases, 8 bases remained unmatched. The CDR3 region has the DNA TGTGCCAGCAGCTCCGGAGGGGGCGGTCAGCCCCAGCATTTT. Encoded protein: CASSSGGGGQPQHF.

The V and J genes are TRBV27 and TRBJ1-2; tentative D call: TRBD1 (6 bases). The V end lost 5 bases, the J end lost 6 bases, and 13 bases lay between the germline ends. CDR3 length: 13 residues. Germline values: CDR1 MNHEY, CDR2 SMNVEV (reference sequence). The CDR3: CASSHGTLDGYTF. In DNA form, the CDR3 reads TGTGCCAGCAGTCACGGGACACTTGATGGCTACACCTTC.

The V and J genes are TRBV5-3 and TRBJ1-1; TRBD1 might be the D (5 bases). TRBV5-3 carries the ORF label, with uncertain function. V dropped 0 bases and J dropped 5 bases, with 17 bases sitting between them. The CDR3 spans 16 residues. DNA for the CDR3: TGTGCCAGAAGCTTGGCAAGCGCAGGGAGGACGACTGAAGCTTTCTTT. Translating gives CARSLASAGRTTEAFF.

The J gene is TRBJ1-4, the V gene TRBV7-9, with D possibly being TRBD1 (6 bases). Trimming left V 4 bases short and J 1 base short, with 10 bases between. The CDR3 contains 15 residues. The germline V gene has CDR1 SEHNR and CDR2 FQNEAQ (reference sequence). The CDR3 nucleotides are TGTGCCAGCAGCTCCGGACAGCTAACTAATGAAAAACTGTTTTTT. The encoded protein is CASSSGQLTNEKLFF.

The rearrangement uses TRBV6-1 and TRBJ1-2; possible D gene TRBD1, 5 bases. Germline V gene sequence: CDR1 MNHNS, CDR2 SASEGT. Trimming removed 3 bases from V and 8 bases from J, with 10 bases in between. This CDR3 comprises 12 residues. CDR3 bases: TGTGCCAGCAGTGATTTGGGGCGGGGCTACACCTTC. Protein product: CASSDLGRGYTF.

The gene calls are TRBV19 and TRBJ1-1, with TRBD1 as a possible D gene (5 bases). Looked up from germline, CDR1 is LNHDA and CDR2 is SQIVND (reference sequence). V dropped 0 bases and J dropped 5 bases, with 19 bases sitting between them. The CDR3 extends over 17 amino acids. The CDR3 is CASSIDLQGVSVTEAFF. In DNA, the CDR3 is TGTGCCAGTAGTATAGATCTACAAGGGGTTTCAGTAACTGAAGCTTTCTTT.

This rearrangement joins TRBV30 to TRBJ2-7, with 9 bases that match TRBD1. V gave up 1 base and J gave up 5 bases; unmatched junction bases: 6. The CDR3 contains 14 residues. Germline V gives CDR1 GTSNPN, CDR2 SVGIG (reference sequence). The CDR3 reads CAWSGVRQGDEQYF. CDR3 bases: TGTGCCTGGAGTGGTGTGAGACAGGGGGACGAGCAGTACTTC.

The chain employs TRBV11-2 and TRBJ2-1; 9 positions agree with TRBD2. V lost 6 bases, J lost 5 bases, and 5 bases stayed unmatched. The CDR3 contains 14 residues. From germline, CDR1 is SGHAT and CDR2 FQNNGV. As DNA, the CDR3 is TGTGCCAGCAGACTAGCGGGTCGCAACAATGAGCAGTTCTTC. It specifies CASRLAGRNNEQFF. Combining the CDR3 with reference TRBV11-2 and TRBJ2-1 gives the whole variable domain EAGVAQSPRYKIIEKRQSVAFWCNPISGHATLYWYQQILGQGPKLLIQFQNNGVVDDSQLPKDRFSAERLKGVDSTLKIQPAKLEDSAVYLCASRLAGRNNEQFFGPGTRLTVL.

This clone was seen once. V usage is TRBV6-1 and J usage is TRBJ2-7, with 12 bases aligning to TRBD2. The end of the DNA aligns better with TRBJ2-1, so the J call may be wrong. This CDR3 region has 16 residues. Germline lookup yields CDR1 MNHNS and CDR2 SASEGT. For the CDR3, the DNA is TGTGCCAGCAGTGAAGGGCGACTAGCGGGGGACAATGAGCAGTTCTTC. Amino acids: CASSEGRLAGDNEQFF.

This clone was detected a few times. The V call is TRBV3-1 (or the pseudogene TRBV3-2), the J call TRBJ2-7, with 11 bases identical to TRBD2. Germline V gene lookup returns CDR1 LGHDT and CDR2 YNNKEL (reference sequence). The CDR3 contains 19 residues. The ends lost 4 bases at V and 3 bases at J; junction bases unmatched: 17. CDR3 DNA sequence: TGTGCCAGCAGCCCACAACCTAGCGGGGGGCCCCCAACTGTCTACGAGCAGTACTTC. Its translation: CASSPQPSGGPPTVYEQYF.